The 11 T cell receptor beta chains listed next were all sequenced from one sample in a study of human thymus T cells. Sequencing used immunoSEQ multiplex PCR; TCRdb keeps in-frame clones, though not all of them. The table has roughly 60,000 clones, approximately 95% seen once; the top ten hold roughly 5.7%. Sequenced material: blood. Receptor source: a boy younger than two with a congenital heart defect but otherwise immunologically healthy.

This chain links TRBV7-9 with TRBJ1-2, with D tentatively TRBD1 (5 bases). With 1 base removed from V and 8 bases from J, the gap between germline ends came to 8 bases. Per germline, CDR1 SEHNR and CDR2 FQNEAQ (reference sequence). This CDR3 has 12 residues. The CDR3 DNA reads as TGTGCCAGCAGCTTAGAGAACAGGGGCTACACCTTC. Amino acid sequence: CASSLENRGYTF.

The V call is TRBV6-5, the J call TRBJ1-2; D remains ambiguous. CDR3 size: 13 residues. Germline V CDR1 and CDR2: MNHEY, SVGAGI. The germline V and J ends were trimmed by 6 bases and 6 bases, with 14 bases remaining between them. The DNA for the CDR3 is TGTGCCAGCAGACCTACACATGGCCATGGCTACACCTTC. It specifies CASRPTHGHGYTF.

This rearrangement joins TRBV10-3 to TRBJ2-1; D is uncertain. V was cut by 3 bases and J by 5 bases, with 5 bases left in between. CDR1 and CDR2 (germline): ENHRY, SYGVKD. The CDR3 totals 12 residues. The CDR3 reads CAISEINNEQFF. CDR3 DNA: TGTGCCATCAGTGAAATAAACAATGAGCAGTTCTTC.

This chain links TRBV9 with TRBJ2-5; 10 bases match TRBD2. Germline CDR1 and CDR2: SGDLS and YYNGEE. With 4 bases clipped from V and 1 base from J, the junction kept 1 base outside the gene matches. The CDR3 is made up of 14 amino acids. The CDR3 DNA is TGTGCCAGCAGCAGCGGGGGGGCCCAAGAGACCCAGTACTTC. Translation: CASSSGGAQETQYF. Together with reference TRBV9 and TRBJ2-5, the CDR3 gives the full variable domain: DSGVTQTPKHLITATGQRVTLRCSPRSGDLSVYWYQQSLDQGLQFLIQYYNGEERAKGNILERFSAQQFPDLHSELNLSSLELGDSALYFCASSSGGAQETQYFGPGTRLLVL.

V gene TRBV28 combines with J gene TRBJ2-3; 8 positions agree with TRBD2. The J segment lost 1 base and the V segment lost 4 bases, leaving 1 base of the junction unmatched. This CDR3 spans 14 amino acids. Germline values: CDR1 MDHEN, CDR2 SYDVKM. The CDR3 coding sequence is TGTGCCAGCAGTTCGCGGGGGGGCACAGATACGCAGTATTTT. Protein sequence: CASSSRGGTDTQYF.

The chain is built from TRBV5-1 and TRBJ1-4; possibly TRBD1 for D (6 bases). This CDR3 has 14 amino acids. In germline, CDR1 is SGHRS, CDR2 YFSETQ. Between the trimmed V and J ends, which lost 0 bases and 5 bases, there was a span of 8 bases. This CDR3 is CASSLGDTNEKLFF. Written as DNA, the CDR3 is TGCGCCAGCAGCTTGGGGGACACGAATGAAAAACTGTTTTTT.

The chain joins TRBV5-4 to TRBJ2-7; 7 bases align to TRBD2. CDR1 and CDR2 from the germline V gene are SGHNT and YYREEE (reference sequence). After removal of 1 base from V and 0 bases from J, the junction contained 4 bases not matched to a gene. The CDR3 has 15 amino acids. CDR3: CASSLRAGLSYEQYF. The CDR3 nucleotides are TGTGCCAGCAGCTTGCGAGCGGGGCTCTCCTACGAGCAGTACTTC.

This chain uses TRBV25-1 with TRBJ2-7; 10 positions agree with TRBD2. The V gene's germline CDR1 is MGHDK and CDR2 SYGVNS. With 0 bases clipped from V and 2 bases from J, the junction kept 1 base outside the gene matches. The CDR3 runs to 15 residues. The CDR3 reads CASSEYSGRAYEQYF. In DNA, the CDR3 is TGTGCCAGCAGTGAATACAGCGGGAGGGCCTACGAGCAGTACTTC.

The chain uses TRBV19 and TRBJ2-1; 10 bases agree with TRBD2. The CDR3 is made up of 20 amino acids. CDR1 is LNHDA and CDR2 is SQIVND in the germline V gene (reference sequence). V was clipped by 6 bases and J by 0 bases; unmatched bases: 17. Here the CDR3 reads CASSRPGLATRQSSYNEQFF. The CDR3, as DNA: TGTGCCAGTAGCCGACCGGGACTAGCGACTCGACAAAGCTCCTACAATGAGCAGTTCTTC.

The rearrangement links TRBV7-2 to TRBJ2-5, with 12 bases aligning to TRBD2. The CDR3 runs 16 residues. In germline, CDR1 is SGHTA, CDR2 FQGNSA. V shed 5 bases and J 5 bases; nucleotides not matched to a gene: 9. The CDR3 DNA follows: TGTGCCAGCAGCCTATCTAGCGGGAGGGCCCTCGAGACCCAGTACTTC. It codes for CASSLSSGRALETQYF.

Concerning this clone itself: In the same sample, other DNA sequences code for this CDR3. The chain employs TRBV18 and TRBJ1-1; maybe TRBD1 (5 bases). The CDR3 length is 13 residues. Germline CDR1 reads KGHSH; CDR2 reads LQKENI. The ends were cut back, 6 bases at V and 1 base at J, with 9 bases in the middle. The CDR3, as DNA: TGTGCCAGCTCCCCTGGGGGGAACACTGAAGCTTTCTTT. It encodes CASSPGGNTEAFF.